The clone carrying this T cell receptor beta chain was seen once. In terms of age and location, participants ranged from about 18 to 95 years and lived in approximately 26 US areas. Methods used by the authors: Amplification with reference gene primers provided the estimates of nucleated cell counts. Assay: immunoSEQ multiplex PCR; the TCRdb copy retains only in-frame clones and omits some. V, J and clone size reflect that table, while D and trimming were determined from the DNA. This table holds 280,000 or so clones, 80% to 90% found once. With 6 bases clipped from V and 1 base from J, the junction kept 4 bases outside the gene matches. The CDR3 length is 13 residues. In germline, CDR1 is SQVTM, CDR2 ANQGSEA. The sample belongs to a study of blood T cell repertoires in COVID-19.

The sample was PBMCs or T cells enriched from blood (not recorded which). This TCR was sampled from a man aged 25 to 40 who had recovered from COVID-19. This sequence joins TRBV29-1 and TRBJ2-5; 8 bases map to TRBD1. The chain's CDR3 is CSVLGQGQETQYF. CDR3 DNA: TGCAGCGTACTTGGACAGGGCCAAGAGACCCAGTACTTC.